A single sample is the source of the 29 T cell receptor beta chains below, sequenced in a study of blood T cell repertoires in COVID-19. The method was immunoSEQ multiplex PCR; TCRdb's version includes in-frame clones alone and lacks a portion of them. The data hold 350,000 to 450,000 clones, with around 89% observed a single time. Sequencing was done on a sample of peripheral blood. The receptor set was obtained from a woman in her thirties or forties with COVID-19, enrolled during active disease.

The chain employs TRBV25-1 and TRBJ1-2, with TRBD1 identical over 9 bases. CDR1 is MGHDK, CDR2 SYGVNS, per germline. The CDR3 runs 15 residues. Trimming at V came to 5 bases and at J to 2 bases, leaving 6 bases not matched to a gene. The CDR3: CASSLGQGSNYGYTF. The CDR3 DNA follows: TGTGCCAGCAGTCTAGGACAGGGGTCAAACTATGGCTACACCTTC.

The CDR3 coding sequence is TGTGCCAGCAGCCCCCTAGGTCGCGTTAACTATGGCTACACCTTC. Its translation: CASSPLGRVNYGYTF. The J gene is TRBJ1-2, the V gene TRBV5-5; D ambiguous. Trimming took 4 bases from V and 1 from J, leaving 14 bases between them. The CDR3 is made up of 15 amino acids. Per germline, CDR1 SGHKS and CDR2 YYEKEE (reference sequence).

This clone was observed a few times. The V call is TRBV19, the J call TRBJ1-4; possibly TRBD1 for D (5 bases). The CDR3 totals 15 residues. The germline gives CDR1 LNHDA, CDR2 SQIVND (reference sequence). V lost 4 bases to trimming and J lost 0 bases, with 9 bases between them. CDR3 nucleotides: TGTGCCAGTAGTAAGGGACTTGCAACTAATGAAAAACTGTTTTTT. Translation: CASSKGLATNEKLFF.

V and J are TRBV5-1 and TRBJ1-1; no clear D gene. The germline V and J ends were trimmed by 0 bases and 4 bases, with 7 bases remaining between them. This CDR3 spans 13 amino acids. CDR1 SGHRS and CDR2 YFSETQ come from the germline V gene. Here the CDR3 DNA reads TGCGCCAGCAGCTTGGAAGGGAGCACTGAAGCTTTCTTT. It yields the protein CASSLEGSTEAFF.

Only one count was recorded for this clone. The chain recombines TRBV20-1 with TRBJ2-5; D gene unclear. V dropped 6 bases and J dropped 6 bases, with 11 bases sitting between them. The length of the CDR3 is 11 residues. CDR1 is DFQATT, CDR2 SNEGSKA, per germline (reference sequence). The CDR3 region is CSAGSPQTQYF. For the CDR3, the DNA is TGCAGTGCGGGCTCCCCACAGACCCAGTACTTC.

V usage is TRBV6-2 or TRBV6-3 and J usage is TRBJ2-1, with 7 bases that match TRBD2. Per the germline V gene, CDR1 is MNHEY and CDR2 is SVGEGT. This CDR3 is 15 amino acids long. V was clipped by 4 bases and J by 5 bases; unmatched bases: 8. In nucleotides, the CDR3 is TGTGCCAGCAGTTCCACATGGGGGACTAACAATGAGCAGTTCTTC. This translates into CASSSTWGTNNEQFF.

This chain links TRBV5-6 with TRBJ2-1; D unresolved. CDR3 length: 13 amino acids. Germline CDR1 and CDR2: SGHDT and YYEEEE. V was cut by 2 bases and J by 9 bases, with 12 bases left in between. The CDR3 loop reads CASSLWALREQFF. The CDR3 DNA reads as TGTGCCAGCAGCTTATGGGCCTTACGTGAGCAGTTCTTC.

A single count supports this clone. J is TRBJ2-1 and V is TRBV19, with 10 bases identical to TRBD1. The germline V gene encodes CDR1 LNHDA and CDR2 SQIVND (reference sequence). This CDR3 spans 15 amino acids. V lost 5 bases to trimming and J lost 8 bases; unmatched junction nucleotides: 9. CDR3 in DNA: TGTGCCAGTAGTTTTCGGACAGGGGGGGAAGATGAGCAGTTCTTC. Translation: CASSFRTGGEDEQFF.

The gene calls are TRBV5-1 and TRBJ2-2, with D maybe TRBD1 (6 bases). The CDR3 is 15 amino acids. CDR1 and CDR2 from the germline V gene are SGHRS and YFSETQ. V lost 6 bases, J lost 1 base, and 13 bases lay in between. CDR3 protein: CASTQDSVNTGELFF. CDR3 sequence (DNA): TGCGCCAGCACCCAGGACAGCGTGAACACCGGGGAGCTGTTTTTT. Variable domain in full (rest from reference TRBV5-1 and TRBJ2-2): KAGVTQTPRYLIKTRGQQVTLSCSPISGHRSVSWYQQTPGQGLQFLFEYFSETQRNKGNFPGRFSGRQFSNSRSEMNVSTLELGDSALYLCASTQDSVNTGELFFGEGSRLTVL.

V and J are TRBV3-1 (or the pseudogene TRBV3-2) and TRBJ2-1, with 7 bases matching TRBD2. The trim removed 3 bases at V and 9 bases at J, leaving 14 bases unmatched. From germline, CDR1 is LGHDT and CDR2 YNNKEL (reference sequence). The CDR3 runs 16 residues. CDR3 coding DNA: TGTGCCAGCAGCCAGGACGGACTAGTCCCGGGAGGTGAGCAGTTCTTC. Translated, it gives CASSQDGLVPGGEQFF.

DNA of the CDR3: TGCGCCAGCTCTATCGGACAGGTGGGGACGGAGACCCAGTACTTC. Translated, it gives CASSIGQVGTETQYF. The chain combines TRBV5-1 with TRBJ2-5, with TRBD1 matching 7 bases. Germline lookup yields CDR1 SGHRS and CDR2 YFSETQ. The CDR3 extends over 15 amino acids. V was pared by 7 bases and J by 5 bases, with 14 bases of the junction left unmatched.

The rearrangement joins TRBV28 to TRBJ2-7; the D gene is possibly TRBD1 (6 bases). The CDR3 totals 15 residues. V lost 4 bases, J lost 3 bases, and 16 bases lay in between. From germline, CDR1 is MDHEN and CDR2 SYDVKM. Here the CDR3 reads CASSSSGIGGYEQYF. The CDR3, as DNA: TGTGCCAGCAGTTCATCGGGGATAGGGGGCTACGAGCAGTACTTC.

V and J are TRBV7-2 and TRBJ2-1; 14 positions match TRBD2. CDR1 is SGHTA, CDR2 FQGNSA, per germline. V trimming: 1 base; J trimming: 3 bases; junction bases outside the gene matches: 8. The CDR3 is made up of 19 amino acids. The CDR3 loop is CASSLGGTSGSLFYNEQFF. Written as DNA, the CDR3 is TGTGCCAGCAGCTTAGGTGGGACTAGCGGGAGCCTTTTCTACAATGAGCAGTTCTTC.

This chain uses TRBV27 with TRBJ1-4; D may be TRBD1 (6 bases). The CDR3 has 13 amino acids. Between the trimmed V and J ends, which lost 9 bases and 8 bases, there was a span of 16 bases. Germline assignment: CDR1 MNHEY and CDR2 SMNVEV (reference sequence). The CDR3 reads CASTDSLGEKLFF. DNA for the CDR3: TGTGCCAGTACGGACAGTCTAGGGGAAAAACTGTTTTTT.

The rearrangement links TRBV19 to TRBJ1-1; 7 nucleotides align to TRBD1. CDR1 and CDR2 (germline): LNHDA, SQIVND (reference sequence). V lost 7 bases and J lost 4; bases outside the gene matches: 9. CDR3 length equals 14 residues. DNA of the CDR3: TGTGCCAGTAATGACAGGGAGATTCTCACTGAAGCTTTCTTT. It yields the protein CASNDREILTEAFF.

V and J are TRBV28 and TRBJ1-1; 7 bases match TRBD1. J was trimmed by 10 bases and V by 7 bases; bases with no gene match: 9. Germline V CDR1 and CDR2: MDHEN, SYDVKM. This CDR3 is built from 12 residues. CDR3: CASNDLRTGAFF. CDR3 nucleotides: TGTGCCAGCAACGACTTAAGGACAGGAGCTTTCTTT.

The chain links TRBV20-1 to TRBJ1-1; D is uncertain. The germline V gene has CDR1 DFQATT and CDR2 SNEGSKA (reference sequence). Between the trimmed V and J ends, which lost 6 bases and 7 bases, there was a span of 12 bases. CDR3 length: 11 residues. CDR3 coding DNA: TGCAGTGCACCGGAGAAGGATGAAGCTTTCTTT. The encoded protein is CSAPEKDEAFF.

This clone was detected once. This chain uses TRBV28 with TRBJ1-5; D may be TRBD1 (5 bases). Germline assignment: CDR1 MDHEN and CDR2 SYDVKM. Trimming stripped 4 bases from V and 9 bases from J, with 13 bases between. The length of the CDR3 is 13 residues. CDR3 sequence: CASSYSAGPPQHF. DNA for the CDR3: TGTGCCAGCAGTTATAGTGCAGGGCCGCCCCAGCATTTT.

The CDR3 region has the DNA TGCGCCAGCAGCCAAGATGGGGGCGTGTCCTACGAGCAGTACTTC. It yields the protein CASSQDGGVSYEQYF. The chain links TRBV4-3 to TRBJ2-7; D perhaps matches TRBD1 (6 bases). Between the trimmed V and J ends, which lost 0 bases and 1 base, there was a span of 10 bases. The germline V gene encodes CDR1 LGHNA and CDR2 YSLEER. CDR3 length equals 15 residues.

This rearrangement joins TRBV19 to TRBJ2-6; the D is unclear. This CDR3 has 16 amino acids. The V end lost 3 bases, the J end lost 1 base, and 10 bases lay between the germline ends. Germline assignment: CDR1 LNHDA and CDR2 SQIVND (reference sequence). CDR3 nucleotide sequence: TGTGCCAGTAGTATGGGCGCGAGATCTGGGGCCAACGTCCTGACTTTC. Translated: CASSMGARSGANVLTF.

The chain has TRBV10-3 and TRBJ2-1, with 7 bases aligning to TRBD1. Losses at the gene ends were 2 bases for V and 3 bases for J; bases not matched to a gene: 10. The germline CDR1 and CDR2 sequences are ENHRY and SYGVKD. The CDR3 is 17 amino acids. This CDR3 is CAISELRTGRYYNEQFF. The DNA for the CDR3 is TGTGCCATCAGTGAGCTCCGGACAGGCCGATACTACAATGAGCAGTTCTTC.

V usage is TRBV7-6 and J usage is TRBJ2-7; 7 nucleotides agree with TRBD1. The CDR3 sequence is 16 residues long. With V trimmed by 5 bases and J by 5 bases, 15 bases remained unmatched. CDR1 SGHVS and CDR2 FNYEAQ come from the germline V gene. CDR3 protein: CASSGSGTEFSNEQYF. The CDR3 DNA is TGTGCCAGCAGCGGATCCGGGACAGAGTTTTCCAACGAGCAGTACTTC.

The rearrangement joins TRBV29-1 to TRBJ2-3, with TRBD2 identical over 11 bases. The CDR3 consists of 14 residues. Germline V CDR1 and CDR2: SQVTM, ANQGSEA. Unmatched junction bases numbered 2, after V lost 4 bases and J lost 2 bases. CDR3 residues: CSVASGGNTDTQYF. The CDR3 DNA reads as TGCAGCGTTGCTAGCGGGGGGAACACAGATACGCAGTATTTT.

The rearrangement joins TRBV7-9 to TRBJ1-2; no reliable D call. Germline loops: CDR1 SEHNR, CDR2 FQNEAQ (reference sequence). V lost 4 bases, J lost 4 bases, and 7 bases lay in between. CDR3 length equals 12 residues. Written as DNA, the CDR3 is TGTGCCAGCAGCTCCCCGGGCTATGGCTACACCTTC. This codes for CASSSPGYGYTF.

This sequence joins TRBV6-6 and TRBJ1-4; D possibly corresponds to TRBD1 (6 bases). Germline loops: CDR1 MNHNY, CDR2 SVGAGI (reference sequence). This CDR3 comprises 16 residues. The V end was cut by 4 bases, the J end by 0 bases, with 12 bases between. For the CDR3, the DNA is TGTGCCAGCAGTTCCAGGGGATTTGCAACTAATGAAAAACTGTTTTTT. Amino acid sequence: CASSSRGFATNEKLFF.

The chain employs TRBV18 and TRBJ2-7; TRBD1 might be the D (6 bases). This CDR3 comprises 17 residues. Germline CDR1 KGHSH, CDR2 LQKENI. V was trimmed by 1 base and J by 0 bases, leaving 16 bases between them. In DNA, the CDR3 is TGTGCCAGCTCACCACTCCCGGGACACGCAACCTCCTACGAGCAGTACTTC. Translating it yields CASSPLPGHATSYEQYF.

The chain is built from TRBV28 and TRBJ1-2; 8 nucleotides agree with TRBD1. V shed 9 bases, J shed 7 bases, and the junction held 10 bases outside the gene matches. CDR3 length equals 13 residues. Looked up from germline, CDR1 is MDHEN and CDR2 is SYDVKM. The CDR3, as DNA: TGTGCCAGTGACACACAGGGGGATGGTGGCTACACCTTC. It specifies CASDTQGDGGYTF.

The chain is built from TRBV6-5 and TRBJ1-1; unclear D gene. V was pared by 8 bases and J by 7 bases, with 14 bases between. CDR3 length: 12 residues. Germline CDR1 reads MNHEY; CDR2 reads SVGAGI. The CDR3 spells CASARFDGEAFF. The CDR3 region has the DNA TGTGCCAGCGCTAGATTCGACGGTGAAGCTTTCTTT.

This clone turned up a few times. The rearrangement links TRBV2 to TRBJ1-5; the match to TRBD1 covers 7 bases. Germline lookup yields CDR1 SNHLY and CDR2 FYNNEI. The CDR3 is 15 amino acids. V lost 8 bases to trimming and J lost 3 bases; unmatched junction nucleotides: 10. The DNA of the CDR3 is TGTGCCAGCGGAGGGCGAGGGGGCACCAATCAGCCCCAGCATTTT. This translates into CASGGRGGTNQPQHF.